The rows below give T cell receptor beta chains drawn from one sample of a study of human T cells and chemical hapten exposure. One entry per CDR3 protein, called by TCRdb with MiXCR from the 5' RACE reads. Of 100,000 to 120,000 distinct CDR3 sequences in the sample, more than 15% were seen once. The receptors come from a human donor in good health. CDR3s include the opening cysteine and the closing phenylalanine or tryptophan. The D gene is left open where the match is weak. The size field is filled for only some rows; it gives once, few, many or a size class.

clone_size: NA; j_call: TRBJ1-2; v_call: TRBV6-6; d_call: NA; cdr3_nt: TGTGCCAGCAGTTATTCGAAAACTACCTACACCTTC; cdr3_aa: CASSYSKTTYTF
clone_size: few; j_call: TRBJ2-5; v_call: TRBV11-1; d_call: NA; cdr3_nt: TGTGCCAGCAGCCCAAGTGGAGACCAAGAGACCCAGTACTTC; cdr3_aa: CASSPSGDQETQYF
clone_size: few; j_call: TRBJ1-2; v_call: TRBV6-5; d_call: NA; cdr3_nt: TGTGCCACCTCCGTGGCGGTTAACTATGGCTACACCTTC; cdr3_aa: CATSVAVNYGYTF
clone_size: many; j_call: TRBJ1-5; v_call: TRBV12-3/TRBV12-4; d_call: TRBD1; cdr3_nt: TGTGCCAGCAGTCCCGACAGGGGGAGTTTGCCCCAGCATTTT; cdr3_aa: CASSPDRGSLPQHF
clone_size: few; j_call: TRBJ2-1; v_call: TRBV7-3; d_call: TRBD1; cdr3_nt: TGTGCCAGCAGCTCCACAGGGGGGCTTTACAATGAGCAGTTCTTC; cdr3_aa: CASSSTGGLYNEQFF
clone_size: few; j_call: TRBJ2-2; v_call: TRBV9; d_call: NA; cdr3_nt: TGTGCCAGCAGCGCCCTCCTTAGGGGGGCGCGGACCGGGGAGCTGTTTTTT; cdr3_aa: CASSALLRGARTGELFF
clone_size: NA; j_call: TRBJ2-1; v_call: TRBV7-3; d_call: NA; cdr3_nt: TGTGCCAGCAGCTTAGATAGGGCACACAATGAGCAGTTCTTC; cdr3_aa: CASSLDRAHNEQFF
clone_size: NA; j_call: TRBJ1-1; v_call: TRBV24-1; d_call: NA; cdr3_nt: TGTGCCACCAGTCGGGGGATGAACACTGAAGCTTTCTTT; cdr3_aa: CATSRGMNTEAFF
clone_size: NA; j_call: TRBJ2-2; v_call: TRBV18; d_call: NA; cdr3_nt: TGTGCCAGCTCACCATCCGGGGGAACCACCGGGGAGCTGTTTTTT; cdr3_aa: CASSPSGGTTGELFF
clone_size: NA; j_call: TRBJ1-1; v_call: TRBV11-2; d_call: NA; cdr3_nt: TGTGCCAGCAGCTTTTGGCAGGGTCCCGATTCTGAAGCTTTCTTT; cdr3_aa: CASSFWQGPDSEAFF
clone_size: NA; j_call: TRBJ2-1; v_call: TRBV11-1; d_call: TRBD2; cdr3_nt: TGTGCCAGCAGCTTAGACGGGACTAGCGGGTCCCCAAAGTTCTTC; cdr3_aa: CASSLDGTSGSPKFF
clone_size: few; j_call: TRBJ2-3; v_call: TRBV6-5; d_call: TRBD1; cdr3_nt: TGTGCCAGCAGGGACAGGGCTAGCACAGATACGCAGTATTTT; cdr3_aa: CASRDRASTDTQYF
clone_size: NA; j_call: TRBJ2-5; v_call: TRBV20-1; d_call: NA; cdr3_nt: TGCAGTGCTAGAGGGGCAGGGACACTCCAAGAGACCCAGTACTTC; cdr3_aa: CSARGAGTLQETQYF
clone_size: few; j_call: TRBJ2-1; v_call: TRBV6-5; d_call: TRBD2; cdr3_nt: TGTGCCAGCCTAACACATAGCGGGAGTAATGAGCAGTTCTTC; cdr3_aa: CASLTHSGSNEQFF
clone_size: NA; j_call: TRBJ1-1; v_call: TRBV18; d_call: TRBD1; cdr3_nt: TGTGCCAGCTCACCCCCGGGGACAGGGGCAATTATGAACACTGAAGCTTTCTTT; cdr3_aa: CASSPPGTGAIMNTEAFF
clone_size: many; j_call: TRBJ1-2; v_call: TRBV28; d_call: NA; cdr3_nt: TGTGCCAGCAGCTCCAAACTTAGACGGTCTTATGGCTACACCTTC; cdr3_aa: CASSSKLRRSYGYTF
clone_size: few; j_call: TRBJ1-1; v_call: TRBV18; d_call: NA; cdr3_nt: TGTGCCAGCTCACCAGTGGAGCGGTTGGGGAACACTGAAGCTTTCTTT; cdr3_aa: CASSPVERLGNTEAFF